Listed here is a single T cell receptor (beta chain). These data are taken from a study of control samples from healthy donors and cancer patients. TCRdb keeps only in-frame clones here, not all; method: immunoSEQ multiplex PCR. Its clone listing holds approximately 190,000 clones. The CDR3 contains 14 residues. V gave up 3 bases and J gave up 4 bases, with 12 bases separating them. Per germline, CDR1 MDHEN and CDR2 SYDVKM. Sequencing was done on a sample of blood. The chain recombines TRBV28 with TRBJ1-1, with D possibly being TRBD1 (5 bases). This TCR came from a woman aged 25 to 39 in good health. In nucleotides, the CDR3 is TGTGCCAGCAGTTTGACACCCGGGGGCACTGAAGCTTTCTTT. Amino acid sequence: CASSLTPGGTEAFF. The whole variable domain, filled in from reference TRBV28 and TRBJ1-1, reads DVKVTQSSRYLVKRTGEKVFLECVQDMDHENMFWYRQDPGLGLRLIYFSYDVKMKEKGDIPEGYSVSREKKERFSLILESASTNQTSMYLCASSLTPGGTEAFFGQGTRLTVV.